This T cell receptor (beta chain) is drawn from a study of T cell changes during pregnancy in multiple sclerosis. The data were produced by immunoSEQ multiplex PCR, yet TCRdb's version contains in-frame clones alone and is incomplete. Of about 52,000 clones in the sample, roughly 92% are singletons; the top ten hold less than 0.4%. The germline V and J ends were trimmed by 10 bases and 0 bases, with 12 bases remaining between them. Germline V gene sequence: CDR1 MNHEY, CDR2 SMNVEV (reference sequence). The CDR3 runs to 14 residues. The clonotype was recovered from a female donor with multiple sclerosis, enrolled in a pregnancy study. The input for sequencing was CD4+ T cells from peripheral blood mononuclear cells, taken before pregnancy. This sequence joins TRBV27 and TRBJ2-2; D may be TRBD2 (6 bases). CDR3 region: CATRWGANTGELFF. CDR3 sequence (DNA): TGTGCCACCAGGTGGGGGGCGAACACCGGGGAGCTGTTTTTT.